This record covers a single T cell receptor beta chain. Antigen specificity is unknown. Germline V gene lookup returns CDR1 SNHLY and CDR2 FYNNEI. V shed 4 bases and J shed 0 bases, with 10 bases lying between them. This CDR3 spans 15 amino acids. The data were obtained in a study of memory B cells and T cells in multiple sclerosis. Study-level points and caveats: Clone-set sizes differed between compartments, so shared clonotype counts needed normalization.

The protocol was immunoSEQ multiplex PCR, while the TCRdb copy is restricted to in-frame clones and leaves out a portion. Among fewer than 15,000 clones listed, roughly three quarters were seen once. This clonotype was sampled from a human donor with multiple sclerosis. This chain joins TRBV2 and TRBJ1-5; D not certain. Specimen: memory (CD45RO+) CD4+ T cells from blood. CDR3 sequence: CASSGAEFSNQPQHF. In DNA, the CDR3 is TGTGCCAGCAGTGGGGCAGAGTTTAGCAATCAGCCCCAGCATTTT.